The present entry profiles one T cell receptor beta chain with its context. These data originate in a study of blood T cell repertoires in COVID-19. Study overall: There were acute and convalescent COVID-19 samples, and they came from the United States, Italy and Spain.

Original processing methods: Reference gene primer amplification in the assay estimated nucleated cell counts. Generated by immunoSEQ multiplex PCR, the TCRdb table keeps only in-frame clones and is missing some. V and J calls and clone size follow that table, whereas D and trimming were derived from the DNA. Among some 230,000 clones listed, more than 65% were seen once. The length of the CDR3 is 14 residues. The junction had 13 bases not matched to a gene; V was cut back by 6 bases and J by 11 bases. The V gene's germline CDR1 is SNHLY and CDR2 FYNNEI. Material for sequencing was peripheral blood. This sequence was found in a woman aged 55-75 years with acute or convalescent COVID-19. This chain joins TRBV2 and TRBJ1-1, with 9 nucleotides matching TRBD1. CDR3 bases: TGTGCCAGCAGGGCTCAAACAGGGGGCAGTAGGGCTTTCTTT. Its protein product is CASRAQTGGSRAFF.